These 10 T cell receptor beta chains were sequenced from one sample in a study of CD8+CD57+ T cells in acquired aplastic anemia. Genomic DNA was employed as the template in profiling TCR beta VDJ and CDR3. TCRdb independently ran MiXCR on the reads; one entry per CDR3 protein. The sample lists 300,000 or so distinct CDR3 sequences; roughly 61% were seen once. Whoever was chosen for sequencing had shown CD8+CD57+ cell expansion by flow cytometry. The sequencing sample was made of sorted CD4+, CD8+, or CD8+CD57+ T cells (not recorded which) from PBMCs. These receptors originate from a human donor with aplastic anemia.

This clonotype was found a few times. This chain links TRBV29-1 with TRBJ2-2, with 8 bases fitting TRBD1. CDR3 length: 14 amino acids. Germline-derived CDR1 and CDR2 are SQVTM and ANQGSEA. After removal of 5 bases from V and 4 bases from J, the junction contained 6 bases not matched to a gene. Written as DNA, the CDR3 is TGCAGCGTTCCCCAGGGGGCGTCCACCGGGGAGCTGTTTTTT. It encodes CSVPQGASTGELFF.

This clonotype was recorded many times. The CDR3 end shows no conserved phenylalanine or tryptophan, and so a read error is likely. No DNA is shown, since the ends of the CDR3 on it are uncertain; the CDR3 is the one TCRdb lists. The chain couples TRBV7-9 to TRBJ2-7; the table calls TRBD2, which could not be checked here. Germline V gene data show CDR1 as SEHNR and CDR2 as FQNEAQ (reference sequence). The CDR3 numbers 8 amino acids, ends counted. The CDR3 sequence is CASRPIAG.

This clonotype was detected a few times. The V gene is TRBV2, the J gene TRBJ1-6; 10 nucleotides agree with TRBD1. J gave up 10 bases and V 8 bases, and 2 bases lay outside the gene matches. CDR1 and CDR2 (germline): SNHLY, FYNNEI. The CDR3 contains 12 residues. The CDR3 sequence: CASWTGGSPLHF. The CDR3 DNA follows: TGTGCCAGCTGGACAGGGGGGTCACCCCTCCACTTT. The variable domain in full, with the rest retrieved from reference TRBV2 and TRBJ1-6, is EPEVTQTPSHQVTQMGQEVILRCVPISNHLYFYWYRQILGQKVEFLVSFYNNEISEKSEIFDDQFSVERPDGSNFTLKIRSTKLEDSAMYFCASWTGGSPLHFGNGTRLTVT.

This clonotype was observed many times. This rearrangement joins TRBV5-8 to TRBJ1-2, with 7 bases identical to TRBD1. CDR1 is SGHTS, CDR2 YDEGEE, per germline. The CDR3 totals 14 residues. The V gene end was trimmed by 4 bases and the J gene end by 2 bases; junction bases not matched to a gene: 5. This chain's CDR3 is CASSAKTGNYGYTF. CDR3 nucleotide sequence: TGTGCCAGCAGCGCCAAGACAGGGAACTATGGCTACACCTTC.

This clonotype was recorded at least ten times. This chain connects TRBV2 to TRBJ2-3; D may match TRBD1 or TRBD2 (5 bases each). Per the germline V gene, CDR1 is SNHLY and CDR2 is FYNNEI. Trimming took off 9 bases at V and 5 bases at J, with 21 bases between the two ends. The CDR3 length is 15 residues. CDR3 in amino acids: CASSPFGTYRDTQYF. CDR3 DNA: TGTGCCAGTTCCCCTTTCGGGACCTACAGAGATACGCAGTATTTT.

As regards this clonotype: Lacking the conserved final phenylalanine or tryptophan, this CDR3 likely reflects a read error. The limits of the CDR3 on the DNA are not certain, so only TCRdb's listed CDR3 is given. The CDR3 region is CASSVGVG. The chain employs TRBV4-1 and TRBJ2-5. The CDR3 is made up of 8 amino acids, end residues included. Germline V CDR1 and CDR2: MGHRA, YSYEKL.

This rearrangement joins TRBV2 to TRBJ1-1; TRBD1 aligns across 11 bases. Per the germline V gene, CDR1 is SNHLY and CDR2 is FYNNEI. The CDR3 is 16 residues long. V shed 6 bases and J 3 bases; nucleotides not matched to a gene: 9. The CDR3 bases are TGTGCCAGCAGATTGGGACAGGGGGGCGCTTACACTGAAGCTTTCTTT. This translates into CASRLGQGGAYTEAFF. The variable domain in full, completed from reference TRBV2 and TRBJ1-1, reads EPEVTQTPSHQVTQMGQEVILRCVPISNHLYFYWYRQILGQKVEFLVSFYNNEISEKSEIFDDQFSVERPDGSNFTLKIRSTKLEDSAMYFCASRLGQGGAYTEAFFGQGTRLTVV.

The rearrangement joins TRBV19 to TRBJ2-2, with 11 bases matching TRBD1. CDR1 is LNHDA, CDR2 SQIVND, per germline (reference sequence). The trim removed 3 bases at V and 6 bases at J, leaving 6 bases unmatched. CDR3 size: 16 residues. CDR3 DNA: TGTGCCAGTAGTATCCCCCCGGGACAGGGGGCCGGGGAGCTGTTTTTT. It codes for CASSIPPGQGAGELFF.

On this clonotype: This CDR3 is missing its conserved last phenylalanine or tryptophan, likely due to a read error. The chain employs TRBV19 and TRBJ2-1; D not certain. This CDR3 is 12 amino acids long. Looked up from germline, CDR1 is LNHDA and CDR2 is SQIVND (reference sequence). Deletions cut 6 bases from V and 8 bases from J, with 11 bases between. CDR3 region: CASSSLWDEQFL. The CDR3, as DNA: TGTGCCAGTAGCTCACTTTGGGATGAGCAGTTCCTC.

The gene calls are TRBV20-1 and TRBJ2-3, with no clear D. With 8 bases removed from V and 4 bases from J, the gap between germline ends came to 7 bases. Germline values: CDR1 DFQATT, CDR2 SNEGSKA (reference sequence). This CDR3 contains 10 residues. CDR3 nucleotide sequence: TGCAGTCAAGGGTCAGATACGCAGTATTTT. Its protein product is CSQGSDTQYF.